The 17 T cell receptor beta chains below come from one sample, sequenced in a study of blood T cell repertoires in COVID-19. Assay used: immunoSEQ multiplex PCR; TCRdb lists only in-frame clones, some missing. The table lists tens of thousands of clones, approximately 80% of them singletons. The sample was peripheral blood. The receptors were sampled from a woman older than 75 with active or convalescent COVID-19.

The chain couples TRBV4-1 to TRBJ2-2; TRBD1 agrees at 7 bases. The J segment lost 0 bases and the V segment lost 4 bases, leaving 8 bases of the junction unmatched. Germline CDR1 MGHRA, CDR2 YSYEKL. The CDR3 totals 17 residues. The CDR3 region has the DNA TGCGCCAGCAGCCTCCAACAGGGGACGACGAACACCGGGGAGCTGTTTTTT. This gives the protein CASSLQQGTTNTGELFF.

The chain couples TRBV7-2 to TRBJ2-1; the D gene is possibly TRBD1 (5 bases). Germline-derived CDR1 and CDR2 are SGHTA and FQGNSA. This CDR3 has 15 amino acids. V lost 5 bases, J lost 2 bases, and 13 bases lay in between. The CDR3: CASSAHEGAYNEQFF. The DNA for the CDR3 is TGTGCCAGCAGCGCTCACGAAGGGGCCTACAATGAGCAGTTCTTC.

Here the CDR3 reads CASSGQTSTDTQYF. CDR3 coding DNA: TGTGCCAGCAGCGGCCAGACTAGCACAGATACGCAGTATTTT. The V call is TRBV7-3, the J call TRBJ2-3; D gene unclear. This CDR3 region has 14 residues. The germline V and J ends were trimmed by 5 bases and 0 bases, with 9 bases remaining between them. Germline V gene sequence: CDR1 SGHTA, CDR2 FQGTGA.

The gene calls are TRBV4-3 and TRBJ1-6, with D maybe TRBD1 (5 bases). Germline V gene sequence: CDR1 LGHNA, CDR2 YSLEER. Trimming stripped 0 bases from V and 7 bases from J, with 13 bases between. The CDR3 contains 16 residues. The CDR3 DNA is TGCGCCAGCAGCCAAGAGGTAGCTGGGGCGAATTCACCCCTCCACTTT. Protein product: CASSQEVAGANSPLHF.

V is TRBV18 and J is TRBJ2-2, with D possibly matching TRBD1 (6 bases). V was cut by 2 bases and J by 4 bases, with 11 bases left in between. This CDR3 is built from 15 residues. CDR1 and CDR2 from the germline V gene are KGHSH and LQKENI. The CDR3 loop reads CASSPSQGATGELFF. CDR3 DNA: TGTGCCAGCTCACCATCACAGGGTGCCACCGGGGAGCTGTTTTTT.

V and J are TRBV6-6 and TRBJ2-7; 9 bases are a match to TRBD1. With V trimmed by 2 bases and J by 3 bases, 8 bases remained unmatched. The CDR3 runs 16 residues. The germline V gene has CDR1 MNHNY and CDR2 SVGAGI (reference sequence). CDR3 coding DNA: TGTGCCAGCAGTTACGATTCGGGACAGGGATTCTACGAGCAGTACTTC. It codes for CASSYDSGQGFYEQYF.

The DNA for the CDR3 is TGTGCCAGCAAGGTAGTAGCGGGGGGAGGAGACACCGGGGAGCTGTTTTTT. It encodes CASKVVAGGGDTGELFF. V gene TRBV2 combines with J gene TRBJ2-2; 10 nucleotides agree with TRBD2. The CDR3 is 17 amino acids. V shed 7 bases, J shed 3 bases, and the junction held 11 bases outside the gene matches. Germline lookup yields CDR1 SNHLY and CDR2 FYNNEI.

This rearrangement joins TRBV5-1 to TRBJ1-2; the D gene is possibly TRBD1 (6 bases). This CDR3 has 15 residues. Trimming shortened V by 0 bases and J by 0 bases, and 9 bases separated the two germline ends. The V gene's germline CDR1 is SGHRS and CDR2 YFSETQ. DNA of the CDR3: TGCGCCAGCAGCTTGGCGACAGGAGCTAACTATGGCTACACCTTC. Protein product: CASSLATGANYGYTF.

The rearrangement links TRBV20-1 to TRBJ1-1; 10 nucleotides line up with TRBD1. This CDR3 is built from 14 residues. The V gene end was trimmed by 3 bases and the J gene end by 6 bases; junction bases not matched to a gene: 7. Per germline, CDR1 DFQATT and CDR2 SNEGSKA (reference sequence). Here the CDR3 DNA reads TGCAGTGCTAGTAGTGGACAGGGGGTCGCTGAAGCTTTCTTT. This sequence encodes CSASSGQGVAEAFF.

The genes are TRBV6-6 and TRBJ2-5, with 7 positions matching TRBD1. Losses at the gene ends were 5 bases for V and 7 bases for J; bases not matched to a gene: 37. This CDR3 has 23 residues. The germline gives CDR1 MNHNY, CDR2 SVGAGI (reference sequence). CDR3 bases: TGTGCCAGCAGTCTCAAACTGGGGGCTGAGGCAGGGCCGACAGGGCACACGACACTGACCCAGTACTTC. Protein sequence: CASSLKLGAEAGPTGHTTLTQYF.

The chain is built from TRBV11-2 and TRBJ2-1; D is unclear. Germline CDR1 and CDR2: SGHAT and FQNNGV. The germline V and J ends were trimmed by 8 bases and 6 bases, with 8 bases remaining between them. This CDR3 spans 11 amino acids. The CDR3 nucleotides are TGTGCCAGCGCTAGAGTCAATGAGCAGTTCTTC. This translates into CASARVNEQFF. Together with reference TRBV11-2 and TRBJ2-1, the CDR3 gives the full variable domain: EAGVAQSPRYKIIEKRQSVAFWCNPISGHATLYWYQQILGQGPKLLIQFQNNGVVDDSQLPKDRFSAERLKGVDSTLKIQPAKLEDSAVYLCASARVNEQFFGPGTRLTVL.

This chain connects TRBV4-3 to TRBJ1-4, with 9 bases identical to TRBD1. Germline CDR1 LGHNA, CDR2 YSLEER. V dropped 3 bases and J dropped 5; count of bases not matched to a gene: 4. CDR3 length: 15 residues. This chain's CDR3 is CASSQKGQGNEKLFF. DNA of the CDR3: TGCGCCAGCAGCCAGAAGGGACAGGGAAATGAAAAACTGTTTTTT.

The J gene is TRBJ2-1, the V gene TRBV12-3 or TRBV12-4, with D unresolved. This CDR3 region has 13 residues. V was shortened by 3 bases and J by 4 bases, with 7 bases between the two germline ends. CDR3 nucleotide sequence: TGTGCCAGCAGTTTGAACAGTTACAATGAGCAGTTCTTC. Residues: CASSLNSYNEQFF.

This chain links TRBV29-1 with TRBJ2-1, with 10 positions matching TRBD1. The CDR3 contains 16 residues. V lost 5 bases and J lost 6; bases outside the gene matches: 13. Per the germline V gene, CDR1 is SQVTM and CDR2 is ANQGSEA. DNA of the CDR3: TGCAGCGTTAGGGACAGGGGAATCGAAGTTCGCAATGAGCAGTTCTTC. Its translation: CSVRDRGIEVRNEQFF.

The chain is built from TRBV20-1 and TRBJ1-2; unclear D gene. V lost 3 bases to trimming and J lost 2 bases, with 7 bases between them. The CDR3 sequence is 12 residues long. Looked up from germline, CDR1 is DFQATT and CDR2 is SNEGSKA (reference sequence). CDR3 in amino acids: CSASSRNYGYTF. The CDR3 bases are TGCAGTGCTAGTTCCAGGAACTATGGCTACACCTTC.

This clone was seen a single time. The V gene is TRBV28, the J gene TRBJ1-1; D might be TRBD1 (5 bases). This CDR3 is 14 amino acids long. The germline V gene has CDR1 MDHEN and CDR2 SYDVKM. Trimming removed 4 bases at V and 11 bases at J, with 20 bases between. The CDR3 DNA is TGTGCCAGCAGTTCCAGCGGGACTGCCCGTTGGGCTTTCTTT. It yields the protein CASSSSGTARWAFF.

J is TRBJ2-3 and V is TRBV2; D is perhaps TRBD1 (6 bases). CDR1 and CDR2 (germline): SNHLY, FYNNEI. The CDR3 is 13 amino acids. V lost 7 bases to trimming and J lost 2 bases, with 10 bases between them. CDR3 DNA sequence: TGTGCCAGCAACGGACAGTCCACAGATACGCAGTATTTT. Its protein product is CASNGQSTDTQYF. The full variable domain, rest sourced from reference TRBV2 and TRBJ2-3, is EPEVTQTPSHQVTQMGQEVILRCVPISNHLYFYWYRQILGQKVEFLVSFYNNEISEKSEIFDDQFSVERPDGSNFTLKIRSTKLEDSAMYFCASNGQSTDTQYFGPGTRLTVL.